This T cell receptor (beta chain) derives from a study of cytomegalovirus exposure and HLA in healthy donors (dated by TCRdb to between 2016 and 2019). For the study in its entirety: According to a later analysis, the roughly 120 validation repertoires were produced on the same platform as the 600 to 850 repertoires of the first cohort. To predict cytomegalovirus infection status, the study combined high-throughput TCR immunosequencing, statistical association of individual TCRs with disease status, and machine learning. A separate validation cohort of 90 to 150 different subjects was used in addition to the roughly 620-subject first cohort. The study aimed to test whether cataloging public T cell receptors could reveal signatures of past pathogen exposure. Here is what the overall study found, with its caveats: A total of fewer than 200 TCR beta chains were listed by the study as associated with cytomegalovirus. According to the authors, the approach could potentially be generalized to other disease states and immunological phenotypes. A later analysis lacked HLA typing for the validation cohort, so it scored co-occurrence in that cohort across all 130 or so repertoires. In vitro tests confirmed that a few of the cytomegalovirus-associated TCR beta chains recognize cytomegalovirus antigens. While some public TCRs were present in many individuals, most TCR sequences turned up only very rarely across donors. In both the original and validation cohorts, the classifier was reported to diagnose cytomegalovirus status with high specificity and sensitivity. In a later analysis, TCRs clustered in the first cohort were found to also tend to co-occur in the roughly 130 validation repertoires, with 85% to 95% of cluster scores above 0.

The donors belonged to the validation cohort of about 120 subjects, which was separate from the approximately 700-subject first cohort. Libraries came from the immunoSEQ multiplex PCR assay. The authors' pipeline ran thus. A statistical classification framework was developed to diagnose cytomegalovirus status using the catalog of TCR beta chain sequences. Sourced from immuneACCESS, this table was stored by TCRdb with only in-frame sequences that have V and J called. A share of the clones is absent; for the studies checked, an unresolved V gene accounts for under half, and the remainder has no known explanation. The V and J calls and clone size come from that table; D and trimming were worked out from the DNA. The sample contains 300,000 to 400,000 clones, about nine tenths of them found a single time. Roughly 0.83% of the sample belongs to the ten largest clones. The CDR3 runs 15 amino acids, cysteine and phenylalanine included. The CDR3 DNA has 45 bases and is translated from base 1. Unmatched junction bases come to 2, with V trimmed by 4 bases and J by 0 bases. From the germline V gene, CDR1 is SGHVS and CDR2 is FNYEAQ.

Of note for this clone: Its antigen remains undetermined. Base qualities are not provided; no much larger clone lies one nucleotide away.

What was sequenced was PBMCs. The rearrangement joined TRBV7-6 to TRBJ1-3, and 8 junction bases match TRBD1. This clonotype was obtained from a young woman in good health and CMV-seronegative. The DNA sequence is TGTGCCAGCAGCTACGACAGGGGCTCTGGAAACACCATATATTTT. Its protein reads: CASSYDRGSGNTIYF.